What follows are 16 T cell receptor beta chains derived from one specimen sequenced in a study of cytomegalovirus exposure and HLA in healthy donors. Researchers ran the PCR with 60 Vbeta and 13 Jbeta primers. Profiled with immunoSEQ multiplex PCR; TCRdb holds only in-frame clones, not every one. The sample holds 140,000 to 150,000 clones, approximately 73% seen once. Source material: PBMCs. Receptor source: a woman aged 18-30 years in good health and CMV-seronegative.

A word on this clone: This specimen includes other DNA sequences encoding the same CDR3. The V call is TRBV5-6, the J call TRBJ1-2; 7 positions match TRBD1. This CDR3 spans 16 amino acids. V trimming: 3 bases; J trimming: 5 bases; junction bases outside the gene matches: 13. CDR1 is SGHDT and CDR2 is YYEEEE in the germline V gene. CDR3 protein: CASSSPSGQDWYGYTF. DNA of the CDR3: TGTGCCAGCAGCTCCCCTTCCGGACAGGATTGGTATGGCTACACCTTC.

The chain has TRBV10-1 and TRBJ2-7; 9 bases match TRBD2. V lost 6 bases, J lost 3 bases, and 9 bases stayed unmatched. The length of the CDR3 is 15 residues. The germline gives CDR1 WNHNN, CDR2 SYGVQD (reference sequence). The DNA for the CDR3 is TGCGCCAGCAGAAGGCGGCTAGCGGGGTACTACGAGCAGTACTTC. Translating gives CASRRRLAGYYEQYF.

This chain links TRBV6-5 with TRBJ2-5; 12 nucleotides line up with TRBD1. Germline-derived CDR1 and CDR2 are MNHEY and SVGAGI. V trimming: 6 bases; J trimming: 4 bases; junction bases outside the gene matches: 3. The CDR3 spans 14 residues. CDR3 region: CASRRGQGAETQYF. The CDR3 nucleotides read TGTGCCAGCAGGCGGGGACAGGGGGCAGAGACCCAGTACTTC.

This clone was seen only a few times. J is TRBJ2-7 and V is TRBV18, with TRBD2 matching over 7 bases. The V gene's germline CDR1 is KGHSH and CDR2 LQKENI. V was pared by 3 bases and J by 5 bases, with 7 bases of the junction left unmatched. CDR3 length: 14 residues. CDR3: CASSPGRLAHEQYV. The CDR3 region has the DNA TGTGCCAGCTCACCTGGACGACTAGCCCACGAGCAGTACGTC.

This clone appeared a single time. This chain joins TRBV10-2 and TRBJ1-1, with D unresolved. CDR3 length equals 13 residues. Germline-derived CDR1 and CDR2 are WSHSY and SAAADI. V lost 7 bases, J lost 4 bases, and 13 bases lay in between. This chain's CDR3 is CASNPSIGTEAFF. DNA for the CDR3: TGCGCCAGCAATCCCTCGATCGGCACTGAAGCTTTCTTT.

The rearrangement joins TRBV6-5 to TRBJ2-1; D is unclear. Trimming took 11 bases from V and 8 from J, leaving 13 bases between them. From germline, CDR1 is MNHEY and CDR2 SVGAGI. This CDR3 has 11 residues. The CDR3 reads CAALSGHEQFF. The CDR3 DNA sequence: TGTGCCGCCCTGTCTGGGCATGAGCAGTTCTTC.

The CDR3 region has the DNA TGTGCCAGCACCCGGGGGGGGCCCCAGGAGACCCAGTACTTC. Protein sequence: CASTRGGPQETQYF. This chain links TRBV28 with TRBJ2-5; 8 bases line up with TRBD2. Looked up from germline, CDR1 is MDHEN and CDR2 is SYDVKM. V dropped 7 bases and J dropped 5; count of bases not matched to a gene: 9. CDR3 size: 14 residues.

This chain links TRBV10-3 with TRBJ1-2; 9 positions agree with TRBD1. Per germline, CDR1 ENHRY and CDR2 SYGVKD. The length of the CDR3 is 16 residues. Trimming at V came to 0 bases and at J to 4 bases, leaving 6 bases not matched to a gene. The CDR3 DNA is TGTGCCATCAGTGAGTCTAACAGGGGGCCGGGCTATGGCTACACCTTC. It encodes CAISESNRGPGYGYTF.

Written as DNA, the CDR3 is TGCAGCGTTCTTACACCGAACACTGAAGCTTTCTTT. This codes for CSVLTPNTEAFF. The chain has TRBV29-1 and TRBJ1-1, with D unresolved. CDR3 length equals 12 residues. V was clipped by 5 bases and J by 1 base, with 8 bases between them. Germline V gene data show CDR1 as SQVTM and CDR2 as ANQGSEA.

The chain is built from TRBV4-1 and TRBJ1-3; TRBD1 is a possible D gene (6 bases). This CDR3 contains 16 residues. Trimming left V 1 base short and J 2 bases short, with 12 bases between. Germline CDR1 reads MGHRA; CDR2 reads YSYEKL. The CDR3 reads CASSQATDRTGNTIYF. For the CDR3, the DNA is TGCGCCAGCAGCCAAGCGACAGACAGGACTGGAAACACCATATATTTT.

A single count supports this clone. The gene calls are TRBV4-1 and TRBJ1-6; 9 nucleotides align to TRBD1. Germline V lookup: CDR1 MGHRA, CDR2 YSYEKL. With 6 bases clipped from V and 7 bases from J, the junction kept 4 bases outside the gene matches. The CDR3 runs to 14 residues. This CDR3 is CASRATGGNSPLHF. As DNA, the CDR3 is TGCGCCAGCAGGGCGACAGGGGGAAATTCACCCCTCCACTTT.

This chain uses TRBV28 with TRBJ1-1, with D tentatively TRBD1 (6 bases). Per the germline V gene, CDR1 is MDHEN and CDR2 is SYDVKM. This CDR3 is 15 amino acids long. Trimming stripped 3 bases from V and 5 bases from J, with 16 bases between. As DNA, the CDR3 is TGTGCCAGCAGTTTTTTGAGGGGGGGGAAGACTGAAGCTTTCTTT. Translation: CASSFLRGGKTEAFF.

The genes are TRBV10-3 and TRBJ2-3; TRBD2 agrees at 8 bases. The germline gives CDR1 ENHRY, CDR2 SYGVKD. The CDR3 is 17 residues long. The junction had 8 bases not matched to a gene; V was cut back by 2 bases and J by 1 base. The CDR3 nucleotides are TGTGCCATCAGTGAGCCTCTACTAGCGGATCGCACAGATACGCAGTATTTT. Its translation is CAISEPLLADRTDTQYF.

J is TRBJ2-1 and V is TRBV28; 11 bases align to TRBD2. The CDR3 has 16 amino acids. J gave up 4 bases and V 6 bases, and 8 bases lay outside the gene matches. Germline assignment: CDR1 MDHEN and CDR2 SYDVKM. The CDR3 DNA sequence: TGTGCCAGCAGCCCGCCTCCTAGCGGGGGGTACAATGAGCAGTTCTTC. It yields the protein CASSPPPSGGYNEQFF.

This chain joins TRBV7-2 and TRBJ2-5, with D unclear. V lost 1 base and J lost 6, with 12 bases in between. The V gene's germline CDR1 is SGHTA and CDR2 FQGNSA. The CDR3 runs to 14 residues. The CDR3 protein is CASSLEWAAQTQYF. In nucleotides, the CDR3 is TGTGCCAGCAGCTTAGAATGGGCAGCCCAGACCCAGTACTTC.

The chain combines TRBV6-6 with TRBJ2-3, with 9 nucleotides matching TRBD1. The ends lost 7 bases at V and 6 bases at J; junction bases unmatched: 11. Germline V lookup: CDR1 MNHNY, CDR2 SVGAGI (reference sequence). CDR3 length: 15 amino acids. CDR3 in amino acids: CASTKTGGRADTQYF. The CDR3 DNA reads TGTGCCAGCACAAAGACAGGGGGGAGGGCTGATACGCAGTATTTT.